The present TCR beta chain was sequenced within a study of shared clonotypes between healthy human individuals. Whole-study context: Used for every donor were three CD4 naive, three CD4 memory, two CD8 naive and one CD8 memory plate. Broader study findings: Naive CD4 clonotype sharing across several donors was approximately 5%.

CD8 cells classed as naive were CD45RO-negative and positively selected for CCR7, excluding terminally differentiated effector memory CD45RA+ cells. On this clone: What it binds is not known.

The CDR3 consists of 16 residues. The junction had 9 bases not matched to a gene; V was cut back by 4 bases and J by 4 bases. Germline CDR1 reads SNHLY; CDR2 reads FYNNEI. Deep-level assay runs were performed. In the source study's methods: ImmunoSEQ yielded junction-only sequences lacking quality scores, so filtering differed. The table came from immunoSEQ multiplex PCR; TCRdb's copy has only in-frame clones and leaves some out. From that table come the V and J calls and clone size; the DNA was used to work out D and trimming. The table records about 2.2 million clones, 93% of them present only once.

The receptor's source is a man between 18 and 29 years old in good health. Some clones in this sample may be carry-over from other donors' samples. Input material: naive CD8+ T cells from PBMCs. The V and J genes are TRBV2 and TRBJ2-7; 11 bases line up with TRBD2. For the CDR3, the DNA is TGTGCCAGCAGTGGCCTGGGACTAGCGGACGAATACGAGCAGTACTTC. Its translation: CASSGLGLADEYEQYF.